This TCR beta chain comes out of a study of shared clonotypes between healthy human individuals. As for the study in general: The study used three CD4 naive, three CD4 memory, two CD8 naive and one CD8 memory plate per donor.

In this sample, this clone turned up a few times. Its antigen remains unknown. Donors comprised only Caucasian adults living in Nashville, Tennessee. At the deep level, the assay was run. The data were produced by immunoSEQ multiplex PCR, yet TCRdb's version contains in-frame clones alone and is incomplete. The sample consists of more than 1 million clones, 75% to 85% of them appearing once. There are 12 residues in the CDR3. Germline V CDR1 and CDR2: KGHSH, LQKENI. The V gene lost 5 bases and the J gene lost 3 bases, with 8 bases spanning the gap. Broader study findings: Sampling used blood alone; tissue repertoires probably differ.

The V and J genes are TRBV18 and TRBJ2-7; possibly TRBD1 for D (6 bases). What was sequenced was memory CD4+ T cells from PBMCs. Noted subset: CD45RA-negative fraction. This receptor was obtained from a man younger than 30 in good health. Some clones in this sample may be carry-over from other donors' samples. The CDR3 here is CASSVQGYEQYF. Here the CDR3 DNA reads TGTGCCAGCTCAGTACAGGGCTACGAGCAGTACTTC.